This T cell receptor beta chain was retrieved from a study of cytomegalovirus exposure and HLA in healthy donors. Overall study: From donors who were HLA-typed, an early data release held 80 million or so unique TCRs.

PCR involved 60 Vbeta and 13 Jbeta primers. Assay: immunoSEQ multiplex PCR; the TCRdb copy retains only in-frame clones and omits some. The sample has some 96,000 clones; about three quarters are singletons. Regarding the study as a whole: In a later analysis, a missense DCLRE1C variant was linked to TCR beta V- and J-gene trimming. The HLA-A and HLA-B alleles of most subjects were reportedly predicted accurately from TCR beta sequences.

Each donor was nominally healthy when sampled (though unrecorded immune exposures were likely). J lost 3 bases, V lost 10 bases, and 12 bases had no gene match. The CDR3 sequence is 16 residues long. The germline gives CDR1 MGHDK, CDR2 SYGVNS. Comments on this clone: The antigen remains unidentified.

The chain employs TRBV25-1 and TRBJ1-1; 12 nucleotides align to TRBD1. The sequenced sample was PBMCs. This clonotype was sampled from a man in his forties or fifties in good health and CMV-seropositive. The CDR3, as DNA: TGTGCCAACATCTCACCGGGACAGGGGGCTTACACTGAAGCTTTCTTT. This gives the protein CANISPGQGAYTEAFF.